These 13 T cell receptor beta chains were sequenced from one sample in a study of T cell changes during pregnancy in multiple sclerosis. Assay: immunoSEQ multiplex PCR; the TCRdb copy retains only in-frame clones and omits some. The data show more than 95,000 clones, approximately 93% seen once. The source material was peripheral blood, sampled after pregnancy. The source of these receptors is a female donor with multiple sclerosis, enrolled in a pregnancy study.

This clone showed up just once. The V and J genes are TRBV7-2 and TRBJ2-1, with 9 bases that match TRBD2. J was trimmed by 6 bases and V by 2 bases; bases with no gene match: 11. CDR1 is SGHTA, CDR2 FQGNSA, per germline. CDR3 length equals 17 residues. The CDR3 sequence: CASSLFSGRRWGNEQFF. For the CDR3, the DNA is TGTGCCAGCAGCTTATTTAGCGGGAGACGGTGGGGCAATGAGCAGTTCTTC.

V and J are TRBV27 and TRBJ2-3; D is possibly TRBD2 (5 bases). The CDR3 contains 14 residues. CDR1 is MNHEY, CDR2 SMNVEV, per germline (reference sequence). Trimming stripped 3 bases from V and 4 bases from J, with 11 bases between. The CDR3 DNA reads TGTGCCAGCAGTTTGTCCGGACTGCCAGATACGCAGTATTTT. Translated, it gives CASSLSGLPDTQYF.

The gene calls are TRBV10-1 and TRBJ1-1, with D possibly being TRBD1 (5 bases). The CDR3 is made up of 13 amino acids. Trimming shortened V by 6 bases and J by 1 base, and 9 bases separated the two germline ends. Germline values: CDR1 WNHNN, CDR2 SYGVQD (reference sequence). The DNA of the CDR3 is TGCGCCAGCAGCTGTGGACAGAACACTGAAGCTTTCTTT. It translates to CASSCGQNTEAFF.

This chain connects TRBV10-3 to TRBJ2-6; 10 nucleotides line up with TRBD1. This CDR3 has 17 amino acids. Losses at the gene ends were 3 bases for V and 0 bases for J; bases not matched to a gene: 2. Looked up from germline, CDR1 is ENHRY and CDR2 is SYGVKD. The CDR3 DNA is TGTGCCATCAGTGACGGGACAGGGGACTCTGGGGCCAACGTCCTGACTTTC. Translation: CAISDGTGDSGANVLTF.

The chain recombines TRBV5-6 with TRBJ2-3; D not resolved. The ends were cut back, 1 base at V and 4 bases at J, with 10 bases in the middle. This CDR3 has 14 residues. The germline gives CDR1 SGHDT, CDR2 YYEEEE. The CDR3 DNA sequence: TGTGCCAGCAGCTTGCTGGTAGCAGCAGATACGCAGTATTTT. This encodes CASSLLVAADTQYF. Supplemented by reference TRBV5-6 and TRBJ2-3, the full variable domain reads DAGVTQSPTHLIKTRGQQVTLRCSPKSGHDTVSWYQQALGQGPQFIFQYYEEEERQRGNFPDRFSGHQFPNYSSELNVNALLLGDSALYLCASSLLVAADTQYFGPGTRLTVL.

V gene TRBV7-2 combines with J gene TRBJ2-7; D is ambiguous. Germline V gene sequence: CDR1 SGHTA, CDR2 FQGNSA. The length of the CDR3 is 11 residues. V was cut by 5 bases and J by 0 bases, with 2 bases left in between. CDR3 nucleotides: TGTGCCAGCAGCCGCTCCTACGAGCAGTACTTC. It specifies CASSRSYEQYF.

The gene calls are TRBV15 and TRBJ1-1; a weak D match, TRBD1 (5 bases). This CDR3 has 15 residues. The V end lost 4 bases, the J end lost 4 bases, and 16 bases lay between the germline ends. Germline CDR1 is LNHNV and CDR2 is YYDKDF (reference sequence). The DNA for the CDR3 is TGTGCCACCAGCAAAGACAGTCGCCAGGGCACTGAAGCTTTCTTT. Its translation: CATSKDSRQGTEAFF.

DNA of the CDR3: TGTGCCAGCAGTAAGAGGTTTCGGGAGACCCAGTACTTC. Protein: CASSKRFRETQYF. The J gene is TRBJ2-5, the V gene TRBV11-2, with no clear D. This CDR3 has 13 residues. In germline, CDR1 is SGHAT, CDR2 FQNNGV. V lost 6 bases to trimming and J lost 5 bases, with 13 bases between them.

This chain joins TRBV30 and TRBJ2-7, with D maybe TRBD1 (6 bases). CDR1 and CDR2 (germline): GTSNPN, SVGIG (reference sequence). V was pared by 2 bases and J by 3 bases, with 8 bases between. This CDR3 spans 12 amino acids. The chain's CDR3 is CAWSQGHYEQYF. The CDR3 coding sequence is TGTGCCTGGAGTCAGGGACACTACGAGCAGTACTTC. The entire variable domain, with the rest obtained from reference TRBV30 and TRBJ2-7, is as follows: SQTIHQWPATLVQPVGSPLSLECTVEGTSNPNLYWYRQAAGRGLQLLFYSVGIGQISSEVPQNLSASRPQDRQFILSSKKLLLSDSGFYLCAWSQGHYEQYFGPGTRLTVT.

The rearrangement links TRBV5-5 to TRBJ1-1; D possibly corresponds to TRBD1 (6 bases). This CDR3 has 17 amino acids. Germline CDR1 is SGHKS and CDR2 is YYEKEE (reference sequence). V gave up 0 bases and J gave up 6 bases, with 21 bases separating them. CDR3 nucleotides: TGTGCCAGCAGCTTGGCCCCCCTCCGTACAGGGTTACCTGAAGCTTTCTTT. Its protein is CASSLAPLRTGLPEAFF. Together with reference TRBV5-5 and TRBJ1-1, the CDR3 gives the full variable domain: DAGVTQSPTHLIKTRGQQVTLRCSPISGHKSVSWYQQVLGQGPQFIFQYYEKEERGRGNFPDRFSARQFPNYSSELNVNALLLGDSALYLCASSLAPLRTGLPEAFFGQGTRLTVV.

This clone was found once. The J gene is TRBJ2-3, the V gene TRBV5-1, with D possibly matching TRBD2 (5 bases). The CDR3 is 14 residues long. V dropped 5 bases and J dropped 1 base, with 11 bases sitting between them. CDR1 is SGHRS, CDR2 YFSETQ, per germline. In DNA form, the CDR3 reads TGCGCCAGCAGACGGGAATTTCGCACAGATACGCAGTATTTT. Translated: CASRREFRTDTQYF.

The V call is TRBV6-6, the J call TRBJ2-1, with D possibly being TRBD2 (5 bases). V dropped 0 bases and J dropped 5 bases, with 14 bases sitting between them. This CDR3 comprises 16 residues. Germline loops: CDR1 MNHNY, CDR2 SVGAGI (reference sequence). CDR3 region: CASSYSFLRGNNEQFF. The CDR3 DNA follows: TGTGCCAGCAGTTACTCGTTTCTACGGGGAAACAATGAGCAGTTCTTC.

The rearrangement joins TRBV6-1 to TRBJ1-2; weak D call: TRBD1 (6 bases). V dropped 6 bases and J dropped 0 bases, with 11 bases sitting between them. Germline V gene data show CDR1 as MNHNS and CDR2 as SASEGT. CDR3 length equals 14 residues. Here the CDR3 reads CASRGALSNYGYTF. The CDR3 region has the DNA TGTGCCAGCAGGGGGGCGCTATCTAACTATGGCTACACCTTC.